The clone carrying this TCR beta chain appeared once. The library came from three nested PCR rounds adapted from ARM-PCR protocols. TCRdb itself ran the multiplex PCR reads through MiXCR, one entry per CDR3 protein. The sample contains about 77,000 distinct CDR3 sequences, more than 65% of which appear only once. The data are from a study of tumor and adjacent non-tumor tissue in lung cancer. The template was RNA from unsorted bulk tissue. Distant lung tissue was collected more than 3 cm away from the tumor edge. With V trimmed by 5 bases and J by 9 bases, 13 bases remained unmatched. This CDR3 is built from 15 residues. Germline-derived CDR1 and CDR2 are SGHNT and YENEEA.

What was sequenced was distant non-tumor lung tissue. The sequence was obtained from a man between 65 and 79 years old with non-small cell lung cancer. The gene calls are TRBV11-3 and TRBJ2-1; 7 bases are a match to TRBD2. DNA of the CDR3: TGTGCCAGCAGCCCAGGACTAGTGGGAGTGAGTGAGCAGTTCTTC. Protein product: CASSPGLVGVSEQFF.